Described below is a single T cell receptor beta chain sequence and its context. Its cognate antigen is unknown. Genomic DNA, serving as template, underwent TCR beta VDJ and CDR3 profiling. TCRdb processed the reads anew with MiXCR; each CDR3 protein has one entry. This table has 180,000 or so distinct CDR3 sequences, 40% to 50% appearing once. The authors sequenced patients whose flow cytometry had shown CD8+CD57+ cell expansion. Every patient had severe acquired aplastic anemia. Patients were untreated when blood was sampled. Germline lookup yields CDR1 LNHDA and CDR2 SQIVND (reference sequence). The CDR3 has 17 amino acids. Deletions cut 7 bases from V and 3 bases from J, with 19 bases between. This record comes from a study of CD8+CD57+ T cells in acquired aplastic anemia. Study as a whole: Across the sorted CD4+ and CD8+ cells, DNA amounts averaged about 3.2 ug. The study's findings and limits: Comparison of patients with controls identified about 27 shared CD8+ CDR3 sequences.

This rearrangement joins TRBV19 to TRBJ2-6, with TRBD1 as a possible D gene (6 bases). This sequence originates from a human donor with aplastic anemia. The specimen sequenced was sorted CD4+, CD8+, or CD8+CD57+ T cells (not recorded which) from PBMCs. The CDR3 is CASNMPHREHGANVLTF. For the CDR3, the DNA is TGTGCCAGTAACATGCCGCACAGGGAGCATGGGGCCAACGTCCTGACTTTC.